These 29 T cell receptor beta chains came from one sample sequenced in a study of blood T cell repertoires in COVID-19. The repertoire was sequenced with immunoSEQ multiplex PCR; TCRdb's copy has only in-frame clones and lacks some. This table holds 150,000 to 200,000 clones, around 87% found once. Sequenced material: peripheral blood. Receptor source: a middle-aged man with active or convalescent COVID-19.

V is TRBV5-6 and J is TRBJ1-2; tentatively, D is TRBD1 (6 bases). From germline, CDR1 is SGHDT and CDR2 YYEEEE. The V end lost 6 bases, the J end lost 5 bases, and 20 bases lay between the germline ends. CDR3 length: 15 residues. The chain's CDR3 is CASIRGGLDMYGYTF. CDR3 DNA sequence: TGTGCCAGCATCCGGGGGGGGCTGGACATGTATGGCTACACCTTC.

This rearrangement joins TRBV19 to TRBJ1-1; 9 positions match TRBD1. The junction had 7 bases not matched to a gene; V was cut back by 5 bases and J by 6 bases. CDR3 size: 14 residues. Looked up from germline, CDR1 is LNHDA and CDR2 is SQIVND (reference sequence). The CDR3 sequence: CASSPGTGLAEAFF. The CDR3 region has the DNA TGTGCCAGTAGTCCAGGGACAGGGTTGGCTGAAGCTTTCTTT.

The chain recombines TRBV6-2 or TRBV6-3 with TRBJ1-1, with TRBD1 matching over 11 bases. J was trimmed by 1 base and V by 5 bases; bases with no gene match: 6. The CDR3 sequence is 16 residues long. Germline V gene sequence: CDR1 MNHEY, CDR2 SVGEGT. CDR3 region: CASSLGQGARNTEAFF. The CDR3 DNA reads TGTGCCAGCAGTCTCGGACAGGGGGCGCGGAACACTGAAGCTTTCTTT.

This clone was detected once. V usage is TRBV5-6 and J usage is TRBJ2-6; D call uncertain. CDR1 SGHDT and CDR2 YYEEEE come from the germline V gene. This CDR3 comprises 15 residues. V gave up 1 base and J gave up 0 bases, with 5 bases separating them. CDR3 DNA: TGTGCCAGCAGCTTGATTAACTCTGGGGCCAACGTCCTGACTTTC. Protein: CASSLINSGANVLTF.

This rearrangement joins TRBV6-2 or TRBV6-3 to TRBJ1-1; D unclear. The CDR3 contains 15 residues. V was pared by 5 bases and J by 0 bases, with 13 bases between. CDR1 is MNHEY, CDR2 SVGEGT, per germline. The chain's CDR3 is CASSDPRGVNTEAFF. The CDR3 DNA reads TGTGCCAGCAGTGACCCCCGGGGAGTGAACACTGAAGCTTTCTTT.

As for this clone: Within the sample, other DNA sequences also encode this same CDR3. V is TRBV3-1 (or the pseudogene TRBV3-2) and J is TRBJ1-3; TRBD1 matches 8 bases. The CDR3 is 15 amino acids. CDR1 is LGHDT and CDR2 is YNNKEL in the germline V gene (reference sequence). V shed 8 bases and J 0 bases; nucleotides not matched to a gene: 6. CDR3 sequence reads: CASRDRGISGNTIYF. CDR3 in DNA: TGTGCCAGCCGAGACAGGGGTATCTCTGGAAACACCATATATTTT.

The CDR3 loop is CASRSGQGDTGELFF. The CDR3 nucleotides are TGTGCCAGCAGGTCCGGACAGGGGGACACCGGGGAGCTGTTTTTT. The V call is TRBV4-2, the J call TRBJ2-2, with 10 nucleotides matching TRBD1. The germline V gene encodes CDR1 LGHNA and CDR2 YNFKEQ. The CDR3 has 15 amino acids. With 6 bases clipped from V and 3 bases from J, the junction kept 4 bases outside the gene matches.

This clone occurred once. This rearrangement joins TRBV6-5 to TRBJ1-1; D ambiguous. Germline CDR1 MNHEY, CDR2 SVGAGI. CDR3 length: 13 amino acids. Trimming took 4 bases from V and 1 from J, leaving 7 bases between them. The CDR3 here is CASSSRWNTEAFF. CDR3 coding DNA: TGTGCCAGCAGTTCCCGGTGGAACACTGAAGCTTTCTTT.

The chain employs TRBV7-8 and TRBJ2-1, with TRBD2 matching over 8 bases. Germline V gene lookup returns CDR1 SGHVS and CDR2 FQNEAQ. The CDR3 is 17 amino acids. V shed 1 base, J shed 3 bases, and the junction held 8 bases outside the gene matches. CDR3 in DNA: TGTGCCAGCAGCTTAGTATCGTTACTAGCGGTCTACAATGAGCAGTTCTTC. It codes for CASSLVSLLAVYNEQFF.

The chain recombines TRBV6-5 with TRBJ1-1, with 7 nucleotides matching TRBD1. CDR3 length equals 13 residues. Looked up from germline, CDR1 is MNHEY and CDR2 is SVGAGI. V trimming: 7 bases; J trimming: 11 bases; junction bases outside the gene matches: 13. The CDR3 loop reads CASNSGTGDSAFF. DNA for the CDR3: TGTGCCAGCAATAGTGGAACAGGGGATTCTGCTTTCTTT.

V usage is TRBV28 and J usage is TRBJ1-5, with 7 positions matching TRBD1. The CDR3 runs to 16 residues. With V trimmed by 6 bases and J by 3 bases, 11 bases remained unmatched. Germline CDR1 reads MDHEN; CDR2 reads SYDVKM. This CDR3 reads CASSSEQGSFNQPQHF. The CDR3 nucleotides are TGTGCCAGCAGCTCCGAACAGGGGAGCTTCAATCAGCCCCAGCATTTT.

The chain couples TRBV7-2 to TRBJ1-5; D remains ambiguous. V lost 1 base and J lost 14, with 15 bases in between. The CDR3 sequence is 13 residues long. CDR1 is SGHTA and CDR2 is FQGNSA in the germline V gene. CDR3 in amino acids: CASSLESETDKHF. The CDR3 coding sequence is TGTGCCAGCAGCTTAGAATCCGAGACCGACAAGCATTTT. The whole variable domain, filled in from reference TRBV7-2 and TRBJ1-5, reads GAGVSQSPSNKVTEKGKDVELRCDPISGHTALYWYRQSLGQGLEFLIYFQGNSAPDKSGLPSDRFSAERTGGSVSTLTIQRTQQEDSAVYLCASSLESETDKHFGDGTRLSIL.

V usage is TRBV5-1 and J usage is TRBJ2-7; 8 positions match TRBD1. CDR1 SGHRS and CDR2 YFSETQ come from the germline V gene. The CDR3 runs 14 residues. The V segment lost 3 bases and the J segment 6 bases; nucleotides outside the gene matches: 8. DNA for the CDR3: TGCGCCAGCAGCTACGACAGGGGCCCCGGCGAGCAGTACTTC. This gives the protein CASSYDRGPGEQYF. Full variable domain (remainder filled in from reference TRBV5-1 and TRBJ2-7): KAGVTQTPRYLIKTRGQQVTLSCSPISGHRSVSWYQQTPGQGLQFLFEYFSETQRNKGNFPGRFSGRQFSNSRSEMNVSTLELGDSALYLCASSYDRGPGEQYFGPGTRLTVT.

CDR3 nucleotides: TGTGCCAGCAGCGCCGGGACAGCTTACACTGAAGCTTTCTTT. Its translation: CASSAGTAYTEAFF. The gene calls are TRBV9 and TRBJ1-1; 7 bases agree with TRBD1. J lost 3 bases, V lost 3 bases, and 5 bases had no gene match. This CDR3 has 14 amino acids. In germline, CDR1 is SGDLS, CDR2 YYNGEE.

The chain is built from TRBV7-2 and TRBJ1-4; 8 bases map to TRBD1. CDR3 length: 15 amino acids. V lost 5 bases to trimming and J lost 2 bases; unmatched junction nucleotides: 4. Germline CDR1 reads SGHTA; CDR2 reads FQGNSA. The CDR3 loop is CASSVSGGTNEKLFF. The CDR3 nucleotides are TGTGCCAGCAGCGTATCAGGGGGCACTAATGAAAAACTGTTTTTT.

V and J are TRBV19 and TRBJ1-1; 9 nucleotides match TRBD1. J lost 4 bases, V lost 5 bases, and 8 bases had no gene match. CDR1 is LNHDA, CDR2 SQIVND, per germline (reference sequence). This CDR3 has 15 amino acids. CDR3 region: CASSPEGQGFTEAFF. The CDR3 nucleotides are TGTGCCAGTAGTCCCGAAGGACAGGGGTTCACTGAAGCTTTCTTT.

This rearrangement joins TRBV7-9 to TRBJ2-1; 10 bases map to TRBD2. The CDR3 length is 16 residues. Germline loops: CDR1 SEHNR, CDR2 FQNEAQ (reference sequence). V lost 5 bases and J lost 9; bases outside the gene matches: 13. CDR3 coding DNA: TGTGCCAGCAGCCAGCTAGCGGGGGCTCTCCGGGCTGAGCAGTTCTTC. Protein product: CASSQLAGALRAEQFF. Filled out from reference TRBV7-9 and TRBJ2-1, the complete variable domain reads DTGVSQNPRHKITKRGQNVTFRCDPISEHNRLYWYRQTLGQGPEFLTYFQNEAQLEKSRLLSDRFSAERPKGSFSTLEIQRTEQGDSAMYLCASSQLAGALRAEQFFGPGTRLTVL.

V gene TRBV19 combines with J gene TRBJ1-1, with 8 bases matching TRBD1. Losses at the gene ends were 5 bases for V and 4 bases for J; bases not matched to a gene: 12. Germline CDR1 and CDR2: LNHDA and SQIVND (reference sequence). This CDR3 spans 16 amino acids. The DNA of the CDR3 is TGTGCCAGTAGTGTCGGGACAGGTGATATTATCACTGAAGCTTTCTTT. Translating gives CASSVGTGDIITEAFF.

The chain recombines TRBV28 with TRBJ1-2; tentatively, D is TRBD1 (5 bases). V was cut by 3 bases and J by 0 bases, with 14 bases left in between. The CDR3 is 16 residues long. Germline values: CDR1 MDHEN, CDR2 SYDVKM. The chain's CDR3 is CASSLIGEEANYGYTF. The CDR3 nucleotides are TGTGCCAGCAGTTTGATAGGGGAAGAGGCTAACTATGGCTACACCTTC.

In its sample, this clone was seen a few times. The rearrangement uses TRBV7-2 and TRBJ2-7, with a possible D match to TRBD1 (5 bases). The CDR3 is 13 residues long. CDR1 SGHTA and CDR2 FQGNSA come from the germline V gene. Trimming pared 5 bases from V and 5 bases from J, leaving 13 bases between. The CDR3 sequence: CASSGRQGHEQYF. The CDR3 DNA follows: TGTGCCAGCAGCGGCAGGCAGGGTCACGAGCAGTACTTC.

This chain connects TRBV27 to TRBJ1-2, with a weak D call TRBD1 (5 bases). The V end lost 3 bases, the J end lost 7 bases, and 15 bases lay between the germline ends. The V gene's germline CDR1 is MNHEY and CDR2 SMNVEV (reference sequence). This CDR3 is 14 amino acids long. Written as DNA, the CDR3 is TGTGCCAGCAGTTTCTTTCCCAGGGTGGGTGGCTACACCTTC. Its protein is CASSFFPRVGGYTF.

In its sample, this clone was seen once. The gene calls are TRBV2 and TRBJ1-1; 7 nucleotides align to TRBD1. The CDR3 consists of 14 residues. The junction had 5 bases not matched to a gene; V was cut back by 6 bases and J by 1 base. Germline V gene data show CDR1 as SNHLY and CDR2 as FYNNEI. CDR3: CASRGDSSNTEAFF. The CDR3 region has the DNA TGTGCCAGCAGGGGGGACAGCTCGAACACTGAAGCTTTCTTT.

The chain recombines TRBV27 with TRBJ1-6, with D maybe TRBD1 (6 bases). With 2 bases removed from V and 2 bases from J, the gap between germline ends came to 7 bases. The CDR3 length is 15 residues. The germline gives CDR1 MNHEY, CDR2 SMNVEV (reference sequence). This CDR3 is CASSLTGPYNSPLHF. CDR3 DNA: TGTGCCAGCAGTTTAACAGGGCCCTATAATTCACCCCTCCACTTT.

This rearrangement joins TRBV10-3 to TRBJ1-5; no firm D call. CDR3 size: 13 residues. Deletions cut 11 bases from V and 2 bases from J, with 13 bases between. Germline loops: CDR1 ENHRY, CDR2 SYGVKD. CDR3 region: CAAGGVGNQPQHF. The CDR3 region has the DNA TGTGCCGCCGGCGGGGTGGGCAATCAGCCCCAGCATTTT.

The genes are TRBV5-1 and TRBJ2-2; 7 positions agree with TRBD1. Trimming at V came to 4 bases and at J to 6 bases, leaving 15 bases not matched to a gene. The CDR3 consists of 17 residues. Germline CDR1 and CDR2: SGHRS and YFSETQ. CDR3 sequence reads: CASSLGPRQGVSGELFF. For the CDR3, the DNA is TGCGCCAGCAGCCTGGGACCGAGACAGGGTGTATCCGGGGAGCTGTTTTTT.

Comments on this clone: The junction and the germline gene differ at one end; a read error may be behind it. CDR3 coding DNA: TGTGCCAGCAGCCAAGATCTCGGGGTCGACTATGGCTACACTTTC. Amino acid sequence: CASSQDLGVDYGYTF. The rearrangement uses TRBV3-1 (or the pseudogene TRBV3-2) and TRBJ1-2; D remains ambiguous. The CDR3 has 15 amino acids. CDR1 and CDR2 (germline): LGHDT, YNNKEL (reference sequence).

The rearrangement joins TRBV3-1 (or the pseudogene TRBV3-2) to TRBJ1-6; TRBD1 is a possible D gene (5 bases). V lost 3 bases and J 6 bases, leaving 15 bases between the germline ends. The CDR3 is made up of 16 amino acids. Per the germline V gene, CDR1 is LGHDT and CDR2 is YNNKEL (reference sequence). Here the CDR3 reads CASSHIQVSGNSPLHF. The CDR3 DNA follows: TGTGCCAGCAGCCACATACAGGTTTCGGGTAATTCACCCCTCCACTTT.

V gene TRBV30 combines with J gene TRBJ1-2; a weak D match, TRBD1 (5 bases). Germline V gene data show CDR1 as GTSNPN and CDR2 as SVGIG (reference sequence). V was cut by 0 bases and J by 4 bases, with 9 bases left in between. The CDR3 has 13 residues. This chain's CDR3 is CAWSVDSFYGYTF. Here the CDR3 DNA reads TGTGCCTGGAGTGTTGACAGCTTCTATGGCTACACCTTC. Variable domain in full (rest from reference TRBV30 and TRBJ1-2): SQTIHQWPATLVQPVGSPLSLECTVEGTSNPNLYWYRQAAGRGLQLLFYSVGIGQISSEVPQNLSASRPQDRQFILSSKKLLLSDSGFYLCAWSVDSFYGYTFGSGTRLTVV.

In this sample, this clone turned up a few times. This chain joins TRBV7-3 and TRBJ2-3; the D is unclear. V was clipped by 2 bases and J by 0 bases, with 3 bases between them. This CDR3 has 13 residues. Germline CDR1 and CDR2: SGHTA and FQGTGA. The CDR3 protein is CASSLQSTDTQYF. In DNA, the CDR3 is TGTGCCAGCAGCTTACAGAGCACAGATACGCAGTATTTT.